Presented here are 14 T cell receptor beta chains from one specimen sequenced in a study of cytomegalovirus exposure and HLA in healthy donors. The PCR was carried out with 60 Vbeta primers and 13 Jbeta primers. Generated by immunoSEQ multiplex PCR, the TCRdb table keeps only in-frame clones and is missing some. The table records around 64,000 clones, more than 70% of them present only once. Sequencing input: PBMCs. All receptors derive from a man between 25 and 39 years old in good health and CMV-seropositive.

CDR3 sequence: CAISEQGQGDEQYF. CDR3 DNA sequence: TGTGCCATCAGTGAGCAGGGACAGGGGGACGAGCAGTACTTC. The chain combines TRBV10-3 with TRBJ2-7; 11 bases match TRBD1. The CDR3 is 14 amino acids. The germline gives CDR1 ENHRY, CDR2 SYGVKD. V lost 2 bases and J lost 5; bases outside the gene matches: 2.

The J gene is TRBJ2-5, the V gene TRBV5-1; the match to TRBD1 covers 11 bases. V lost 4 bases and J lost 5; bases outside the gene matches: 4. Germline V gene lookup returns CDR1 SGHRS and CDR2 YFSETQ. The CDR3 sequence is 14 residues long. In DNA, the CDR3 is TGCGCCAGCAGCACGGACAGGGGGCCGGAGACCCAGTACTTC. It translates to CASSTDRGPETQYF.

The chain combines TRBV27 with TRBJ2-2, with 8 positions matching TRBD1. Trimming at V came to 3 bases and at J to 0 bases, leaving 6 bases not matched to a gene. The length of the CDR3 is 17 residues. Germline assignment: CDR1 MNHEY and CDR2 SMNVEV (reference sequence). In DNA, the CDR3 is TGTGCCAGCAGTTTCGGCAGGGGGCCGACGAACACCGGGGAGCTGTTTTTT. Amino acids: CASSFGRGPTNTGELFF.

The chain links TRBV29-1 to TRBJ1-1; 7 bases are shared with TRBD1. From germline, CDR1 is SQVTM and CDR2 ANQGSEA. CDR3 length: 13 amino acids. CDR3 coding DNA: TGCGGCCAGGCCCAGGGGGAGAACACTGAAGCTTTCTTT. Translation: CGQAQGENTEAFF.

The J gene is TRBJ2-7, the V gene TRBV6-1; 10 bases line up with TRBD2. The germline V gene has CDR1 MNHNS and CDR2 SASEGT. The V segment lost 10 bases and the J segment 1 base; nucleotides outside the gene matches: 7. The CDR3 length is 14 residues. The CDR3 here is CATRPSGGSYEQYF. CDR3 nucleotides: TGTGCCACCAGACCTAGCGGGGGATCCTACGAGCAGTACTTC.

The rearrangement uses TRBV28 and TRBJ2-3; possible D gene TRBD1, 5 bases. The CDR3 runs 15 residues. V gave up 7 bases and J gave up 1 base, with 15 bases separating them. CDR1 and CDR2 from the germline V gene are MDHEN and SYDVKM. Written as DNA, the CDR3 is TGTGCCAGCACCTGGACAAAACGGGGCACAGATACGCAGTATTTT. This gives the protein CASTWTKRGTDTQYF.

V is TRBV6-5 and J is TRBJ1-1, with 7 nucleotides matching TRBD1. Germline CDR1 reads MNHEY; CDR2 reads SVGAGI. This CDR3 is 14 amino acids long. Trimming took 7 bases from V and 6 from J; bases not matched to a gene: 11. CDR3 residues: CASNEQGYRAEAFF. Here the CDR3 DNA reads TGTGCCAGCAATGAACAGGGGTATAGAGCTGAAGCTTTCTTT.

This clone was observed a single time. This chain connects TRBV29-1 to TRBJ2-5; tentatively, D is TRBD1 (6 bases). Per germline, CDR1 SQVTM and CDR2 ANQGSEA. CDR3 length equals 13 residues. V was trimmed by 6 bases and J by 1 base, leaving 12 bases between them. CDR3 region: CSVTPGAQETQYF. In DNA form, the CDR3 reads TGCAGCGTGACCCCAGGGGCCCAAGAGACCCAGTACTTC.

This clone showed up just a few times. Other DNA variants within this sample encode the same CDR3. The chain recombines TRBV6-4 with TRBJ2-3, with TRBD2 matching over 10 bases. Per germline, CDR1 MRHNA and CDR2 SNTAGT. This CDR3 spans 15 amino acids. The V and J ends lost 3 bases and 2 bases, in that order; junction bases with no gene match: 2. CDR3: CASSESGGATDTQYF. DNA of the CDR3: TGTGCCAGCAGTGAGAGCGGGGGGGCCACAGATACGCAGTATTTT.

The chain joins TRBV9 to TRBJ1-2, with no clear D. Deletions cut 4 bases from V and 7 bases from J, with 14 bases between. Germline V gene lookup returns CDR1 SGDLS and CDR2 YYNGEE. The CDR3 has 13 residues. The CDR3: CASSPDSLGGYTF. CDR3 DNA: TGTGCCAGCAGCCCCGACTCTTTGGGTGGCTACACCTTC.

The rearrangement joins TRBV6-6 to TRBJ2-1, with D possibly matching TRBD2 (6 bases). The CDR3 totals 15 residues. Trimming stripped 0 bases from V and 5 bases from J, with 11 bases between. The germline CDR1 and CDR2 sequences are MNHNY and SVGAGI (reference sequence). The CDR3 here is CASSYSGGLNNEQFF. The CDR3, as DNA: TGTGCCAGCAGTTACTCCGGAGGGTTAAACAATGAGCAGTTCTTC.

The chain has TRBV30 and TRBJ1-6; possible D gene TRBD1, 5 bases. Germline values: CDR1 GTSNPN, CDR2 SVGIG (reference sequence). The CDR3 runs 15 residues. V lost 3 bases, J lost 6 bases, and 15 bases lay in between. CDR3 region: CAWSVSAGINSPLHF. For the CDR3, the DNA is TGTGCCTGGAGCGTCTCGGCAGGGATTAATTCACCCCTCCACTTT.

The V and J genes are TRBV28 and TRBJ2-7, with D tentatively TRBD1 (5 bases). The CDR3 runs 15 residues. Germline V gives CDR1 MDHEN, CDR2 SYDVKM. Trimming removed 1 base at V and 3 bases at J, with 13 bases between. CDR3 protein: CASSLFRQGGYEQYF. The CDR3 DNA follows: TGTGCCAGCAGTTTATTCCGGCAGGGCGGCTACGAGCAGTACTTC.

The chain combines TRBV5-1 with TRBJ2-6, with D hard to call. The germline CDR1 and CDR2 sequences are SGHRS and YFSETQ. V gave up 0 bases and J gave up 0 bases, with 4 bases separating them. The CDR3 loop spans 15 amino acids. The CDR3 loop is CASSLDGSGANVLTF. The CDR3 region has the DNA TGCGCCAGCAGCTTGGACGGCTCTGGGGCCAACGTCCTGACTTTC. Full variable domain (remainder filled in from reference TRBV5-1 and TRBJ2-6): KAGVTQTPRYLIKTRGQQVTLSCSPISGHRSVSWYQQTPGQGLQFLFEYFSETQRNKGNFPGRFSGRQFSNSRSEMNVSTLELGDSALYLCASSLDGSGANVLTFGAGSRLTVL.